Below, 14 T cell receptor beta chains from the same sample are listed, as sequenced in a study of blood T cell repertoires in COVID-19. Generated by immunoSEQ multiplex PCR, the TCRdb table keeps only in-frame clones and is missing some. Of 95,000 or so clones listed, approximately 85% are singletons. The sequencing sample was made of peripheral blood. All receptors come from an elderly woman with active or convalescent COVID-19.

This rearrangement joins TRBV19 to TRBJ1-1, with TRBD1 matching over 8 bases. Germline V gives CDR1 LNHDA, CDR2 SQIVND (reference sequence). J gave up 10 bases and V 7 bases, and 14 bases lay outside the gene matches. This CDR3 spans 14 amino acids. CDR3 amino acids: CASTSDRVQGGAFF. CDR3 nucleotides: TGTGCCAGTACCTCGGACAGGGTCCAAGGGGGAGCTTTCTTT.

The V gene is TRBV18, the J gene TRBJ1-1; TRBD1 is a possible D gene (5 bases). CDR1 and CDR2 (germline): KGHSH, LQKENI. This CDR3 has 14 residues. The V gene lost 4 bases and the J gene lost 3 bases, with 12 bases spanning the gap. The CDR3 sequence is CASSQYTRDTEAFF. CDR3 bases: TGTGCCAGCTCACAGTATACCAGGGACACTGAAGCTTTCTTT.

This clone was found a few times. The J gene is TRBJ2-5, the V gene TRBV27; maybe TRBD1 (6 bases). The germline V and J ends were trimmed by 5 bases and 7 bases, with 14 bases remaining between them. The CDR3 is 13 residues long. Germline CDR1 reads MNHEY; CDR2 reads SMNVEV (reference sequence). DNA of the CDR3: TGTGCCAGCAGTCGAATTCAGGGGTGGACCCAGTACTTC. It specifies CASSRIQGWTQYF.

The genes are TRBV2 and TRBJ2-1; 8 positions agree with TRBD1. Looked up from germline, CDR1 is SNHLY and CDR2 is FYNNEI. The CDR3 consists of 15 residues. Losses at the gene ends were 6 bases for V and 7 bases for J; bases not matched to a gene: 11. CDR3 sequence reads: CASRRDRSLENEQFF. The CDR3 DNA follows: TGTGCCAGCAGGCGGGACAGGTCCCTAGAAAATGAGCAGTTCTTC.

J is TRBJ2-7 and V is TRBV19; D might be TRBD2 (6 bases). This CDR3 comprises 14 residues. Trimming took off 5 bases at V and 6 bases at J, with 17 bases between the two ends. From germline, CDR1 is LNHDA and CDR2 SQIVND (reference sequence). The CDR3 reads CASSPEEEGGEQYF. CDR3 coding DNA: TGTGCCAGTAGTCCTGAGGAGGAGGGAGGCGAGCAGTACTTC.

This chain joins TRBV5-1 and TRBJ2-6; D ambiguous. The CDR3 is 17 residues long. Germline-derived CDR1 and CDR2 are SGHRS and YFSETQ. V lost 0 bases and J lost 2, with 12 bases in between. CDR3 sequence reads: CASSLVVPGAGANVLTF. Written as DNA, the CDR3 is TGCGCCAGCAGCTTGGTAGTACCGGGTGCTGGGGCCAACGTCCTGACTTTC.

J is TRBJ1-1 and V is TRBV18; tentatively, D is TRBD1 (5 bases). Trimming stripped 1 base from V and 0 bases from J, with 9 bases between. Germline V gene sequence: CDR1 KGHSH, CDR2 LQKENI. The CDR3 runs to 15 residues. The CDR3 is CASSPLEGLNTEAFF. The CDR3, as DNA: TGTGCCAGCTCACCACTGGAGGGGTTGAACACTGAAGCTTTCTTT. The full variable domain, rest sourced from reference TRBV18 and TRBJ1-1, is NAGVMQNPRHLVRRRGQEARLRCSPMKGHSHVYWYRQLPEEGLKFMVYLQKENIIDESGMPKERFSAEFPKEGPSILRIQQVVRGDSAAYFCASSPLEGLNTEAFFGQGTRLTVV.

This chain links TRBV9 with TRBJ1-5; D might be TRBD1 (5 bases). This CDR3 has 16 residues. The germline V gene encodes CDR1 SGDLS and CDR2 YYNGEE. V lost 0 bases and J 0 bases, leaving 10 bases between the germline ends. The CDR3 reads CASSVEDTNSNQPQHF. CDR3 DNA sequence: TGTGCCAGCAGCGTAGAGGACACCAATAGCAATCAGCCCCAGCATTTT.

This clone occurred once. The V and J genes are TRBV6-6 and TRBJ2-1; the D is unclear. The CDR3 loop spans 16 amino acids. The germline CDR1 and CDR2 sequences are MNHNY and SVGAGI (reference sequence). Trimming stripped 6 bases from V and 3 bases from J, with 18 bases between. The CDR3 spells CASSHPTVILYNEQFF. Here the CDR3 DNA reads TGTGCCAGCAGCCACCCCACCGTTATACTCTACAATGAGCAGTTCTTC.

The V and J genes are TRBV2 and TRBJ2-3; TRBD1 aligns across 9 bases. V shed 5 bases, J shed 5 bases, and the junction held 8 bases outside the gene matches. CDR1 is SNHLY, CDR2 FYNNEI, per germline. The CDR3 totals 15 residues. CDR3 nucleotides: TGTGCCAGCAGTTCCGGGACAGGGTATGAAGATACGCAGTATTTT. This translates into CASSSGTGYEDTQYF.

This chain connects TRBV15 to TRBJ1-2; 10 bases match TRBD1. Trimming took 4 bases from V and 1 from J; bases not matched to a gene: 3. The CDR3 extends over 15 amino acids. Germline CDR1 and CDR2: LNHNV and YYDKDF (reference sequence). The CDR3 nucleotides are TGTGCCACCAGCATAGGACAGGGGGGTAACTATGGCTACACCTTC. This gives the protein CATSIGQGGNYGYTF.

The rearrangement joins TRBV7-9 to TRBJ1-1; perhaps TRBD1 as D (5 bases). Trimming pared 0 bases from V and 1 base from J, leaving 9 bases between. This CDR3 has 15 amino acids. The germline V gene encodes CDR1 SEHNR and CDR2 FQNEAQ (reference sequence). The CDR3 protein is CASSLASGGNTEAFF. The DNA for the CDR3 is TGTGCCAGCAGCTTAGCGTCGGGGGGGAACACTGAAGCTTTCTTT.

This clone showed up many times. V gene TRBV29-1 combines with J gene TRBJ2-1, with 7 bases matching TRBD1. This CDR3 is built from 13 residues. The V gene's germline CDR1 is SQVTM and CDR2 ANQGSEA. Trimming took 4 bases from V and 9 from J; bases not matched to a gene: 9. CDR3 bases: TGCAGCGTTGTCAGACAGGGCAATGGTGAGCAGTTCTTC. Its protein is CSVVRQGNGEQFF.

This clone has just a few counts. The chain joins TRBV20-1 to TRBJ2-3, with 7 bases aligning to TRBD2. V was clipped by 3 bases and J by 0 bases; unmatched bases: 6. The CDR3 totals 15 residues. Germline values: CDR1 DFQATT, CDR2 SNEGSKA (reference sequence). The CDR3 reads CSASLLAASTDTQYF. Here the CDR3 DNA reads TGCAGTGCTAGTCTTCTAGCGGCTAGCACAGATACGCAGTATTTT.